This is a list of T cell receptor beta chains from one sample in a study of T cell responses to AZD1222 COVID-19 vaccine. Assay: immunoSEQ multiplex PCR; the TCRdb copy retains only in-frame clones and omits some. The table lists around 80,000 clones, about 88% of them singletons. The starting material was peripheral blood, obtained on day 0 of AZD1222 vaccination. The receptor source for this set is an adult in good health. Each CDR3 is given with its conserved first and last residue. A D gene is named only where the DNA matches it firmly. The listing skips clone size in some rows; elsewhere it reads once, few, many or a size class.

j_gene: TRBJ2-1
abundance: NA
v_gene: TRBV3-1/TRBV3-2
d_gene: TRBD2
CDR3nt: TGTGCCAGCAGCCACTACGGGGGGGCCCCCAATGAGCAGTTCTTC
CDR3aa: CASSHYGGAPNEQFF

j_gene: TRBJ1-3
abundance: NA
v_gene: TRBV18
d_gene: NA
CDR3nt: TGTGCCAGCTCAAGGAGCCGGGACTCTGGAAACACCATATATTTT
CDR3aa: CASSRSRDSGNTIYF

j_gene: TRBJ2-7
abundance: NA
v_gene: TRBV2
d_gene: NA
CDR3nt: TGTGCCAGCGGGGCAATCTACGAGCAGTACTTC
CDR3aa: CASGAIYEQYF

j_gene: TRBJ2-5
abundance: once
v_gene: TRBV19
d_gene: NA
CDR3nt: TGTGCCAGTAGTATAGGGACGCCCGGAGAGACCCAGTACTTC
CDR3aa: CASSIGTPGETQYF

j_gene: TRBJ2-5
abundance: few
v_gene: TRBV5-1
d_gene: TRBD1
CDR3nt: TGCGCCAGCAGCTCGCAAGGGACAGGGACAGAGACCCAGTACTTC
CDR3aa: CASSSQGTGTETQYF

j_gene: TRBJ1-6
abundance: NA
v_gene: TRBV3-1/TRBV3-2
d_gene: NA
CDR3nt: TGTGCCAGCAGCCAAGATAGGGGATGGAATTCACCCCTCCACTTT
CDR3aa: CASSQDRGWNSPLHF

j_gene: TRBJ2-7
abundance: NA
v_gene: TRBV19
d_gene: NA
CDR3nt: TGTGCCAGTAGTATAAGAGGTGGAGAGCAGTACTTC
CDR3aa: CASSIRGGEQYF

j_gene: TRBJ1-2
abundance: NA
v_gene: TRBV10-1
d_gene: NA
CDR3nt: TGCGCCAGCAGTGACGCCGGGATTAGCTATGGCTACACCTTC
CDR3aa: CASSDAGISYGYTF

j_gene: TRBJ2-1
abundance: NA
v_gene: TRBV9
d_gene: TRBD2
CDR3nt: TGTGCCAGCAGCGTAGCGTCGGCTAGCGGGAGACGGTACAATGAGCAGTTCTTC
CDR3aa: CASSVASASGRRYNEQFF

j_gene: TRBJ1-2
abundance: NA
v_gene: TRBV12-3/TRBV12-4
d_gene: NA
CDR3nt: TGTGCCAGCCGGGGGCTGTCGAATGGCTACACCTTC
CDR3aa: CASRGLSNGYTF

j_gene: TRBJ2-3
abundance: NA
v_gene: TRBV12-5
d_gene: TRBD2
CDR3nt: TGTGCTAGTGGCAGCCTTAGCGGGTCAGATACGCAGTATTTT
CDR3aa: CASGSLSGSDTQYF

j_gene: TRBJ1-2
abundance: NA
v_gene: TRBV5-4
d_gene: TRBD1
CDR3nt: TGTGCCAGCAGCGCGGGGACAGGGGGCCTCTATGGCTACACCTTC
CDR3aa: CASSAGTGGLYGYTF

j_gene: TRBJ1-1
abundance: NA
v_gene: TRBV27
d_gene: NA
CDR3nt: TGTGCCAGCAGTTTACCCAGCTCCCCAGGGATGACTGAAGCTTTCTTT
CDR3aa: CASSLPSSPGMTEAFF

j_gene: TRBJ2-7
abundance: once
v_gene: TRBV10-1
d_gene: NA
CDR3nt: TGCGCCAGCAGTGAGTACTCAGGGGCCTACGAGCAGTACTTC
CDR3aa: CASSEYSGAYEQYF

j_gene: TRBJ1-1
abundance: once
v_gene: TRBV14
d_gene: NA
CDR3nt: TGTGCCAGCAGCCAAGGCGCGAGAGCTTTCTTT
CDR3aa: CASSQGARAFF

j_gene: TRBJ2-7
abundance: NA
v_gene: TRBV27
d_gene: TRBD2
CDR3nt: TGTGCCAGCAGTTTATTCTCTAGCGGGAGAATGTACGAGCAGTACTTC
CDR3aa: CASSLFSSGRMYEQYF

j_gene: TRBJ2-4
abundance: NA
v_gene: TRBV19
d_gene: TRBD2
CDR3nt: TGTGCCAGTAGTTACCCGACTAGCGACGCGCCTAGGCCAAACGACATTCAGTACTTC
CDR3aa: CASSYPTSDAPRPNDIQYF

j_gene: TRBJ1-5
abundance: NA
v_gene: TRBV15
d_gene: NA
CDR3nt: TGTGCCACCAGTAGACACCCCGATCAGCCCCAGCATTTT
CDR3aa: CATSRHPDQPQHF

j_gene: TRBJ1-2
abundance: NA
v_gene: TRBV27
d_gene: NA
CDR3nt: TGTGCCAGCAGTTTAGGGGTTCCTAACTATGGCTACACCTTC
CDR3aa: CASSLGVPNYGYTF

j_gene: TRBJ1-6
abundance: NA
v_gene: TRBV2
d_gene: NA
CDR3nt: TGTGCCAGCAGTGAAGATTCGGCAGGCAGTAATTCACCCCTCCACTTT
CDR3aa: CASSEDSAGSNSPLHF

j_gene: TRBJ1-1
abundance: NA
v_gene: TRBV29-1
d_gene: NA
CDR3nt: TGCAGCGTTGTGGCAGGACAGAACACTGAAGCTTTCTTT
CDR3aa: CSVVAGQNTEAFF

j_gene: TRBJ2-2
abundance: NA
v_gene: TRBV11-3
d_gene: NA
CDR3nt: TGTGCCAGCAGCCCCAACACCGGGGAGCTGTTTTTT
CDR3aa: CASSPNTGELFF

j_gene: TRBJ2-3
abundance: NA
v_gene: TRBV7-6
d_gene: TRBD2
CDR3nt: TGTGCCAGCAGCTCCCGAGGACTAGCGGGGGGGTTTGCGTCAGATACGCAGTATTTT
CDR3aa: CASSSRGLAGGFASDTQYF

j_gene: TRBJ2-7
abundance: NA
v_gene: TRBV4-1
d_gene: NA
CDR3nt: TGCGCCAGCAGCCAAGGTTTCCAGGGGACCTTTTACGAGCAGTACTTC
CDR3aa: CASSQGFQGTFYEQYF

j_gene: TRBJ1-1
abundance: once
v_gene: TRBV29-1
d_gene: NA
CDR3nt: TGCAGCGGTAATACAGGGTTACCTGAAGCTTTCTTT
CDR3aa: CSGNTGLPEAFF

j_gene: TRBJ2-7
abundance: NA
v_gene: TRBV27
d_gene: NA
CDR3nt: TGTGCCAGCAGTTTAATGGTCGGACGGACCTACGAGCAGTACTTC
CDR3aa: CASSLMVGRTYEQYF

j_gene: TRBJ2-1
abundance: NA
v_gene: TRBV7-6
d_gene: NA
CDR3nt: TGTGCCAGCAGCTTAGCGATGGGCAATGAGCAGTTCTTC
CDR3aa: CASSLAMGNEQFF

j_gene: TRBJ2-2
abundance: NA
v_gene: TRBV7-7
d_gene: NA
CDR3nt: TGTGCCAGCAGCTTAGATGGGGGAGGAACCGGGGAGCTGTTTTTT
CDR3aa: CASSLDGGGTGELFF

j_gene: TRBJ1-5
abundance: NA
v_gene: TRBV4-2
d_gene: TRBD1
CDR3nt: TGTGCCAGCAGCCAAGGAGACGACAGGGGCTATCAGCCCCAGCATTTT
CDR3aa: CASSQGDDRGYQPQHF

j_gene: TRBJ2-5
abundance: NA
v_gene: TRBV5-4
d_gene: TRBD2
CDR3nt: TGTGCCAGCAGCTTGAAGCGGGGGATGGAAGAGACCCAGTACTTC
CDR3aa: CASSLKRGMEETQYF

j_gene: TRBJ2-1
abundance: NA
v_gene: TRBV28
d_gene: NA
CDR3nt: TGTGCCAGCAGTTCACGTCAGGGGAGCTCCTACAATGAGCAGTTCTTC
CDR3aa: CASSSRQGSSYNEQFF